This paragraph covers one TCR beta chain sequence. The data originate from a study of blood T cell repertoires in COVID-19. Sequenced by immunoSEQ multiplex PCR; TCRdb stores in-frame clones only, minus some. This table has under 90,000 clones, 91% appearing once. There are 13 residues in the CDR3. Germline V gives CDR1 SGHKS, CDR2 YYEKEE (reference sequence). The V and J ends lost 4 bases and 6 bases respectively, with 11 bases between them. Sequences were obtained from peripheral blood. This chain uses TRBV5-5 with TRBJ1-5, with unresolved D. The sequence came from a middle-aged man with COVID-19, enrolled during active disease. In nucleotides, the CDR3 is TGTGCCAGCAGCCAGGTGTTTGCTCAGCCCCAGCATTTT. This gives the protein CASSQVFAQPQHF.